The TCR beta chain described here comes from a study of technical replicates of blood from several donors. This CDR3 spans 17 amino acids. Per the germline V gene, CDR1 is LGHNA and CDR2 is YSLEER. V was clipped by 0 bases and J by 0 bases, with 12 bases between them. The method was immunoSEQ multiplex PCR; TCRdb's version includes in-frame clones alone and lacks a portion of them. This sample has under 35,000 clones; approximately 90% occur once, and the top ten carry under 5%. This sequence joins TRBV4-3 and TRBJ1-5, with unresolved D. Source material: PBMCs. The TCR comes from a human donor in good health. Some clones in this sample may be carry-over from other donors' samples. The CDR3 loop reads CASSQDWADDSNQPQHF. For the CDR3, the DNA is TGCGCCAGCAGCCAAGATTGGGCAGACGATAGCAATCAGCCCCAGCATTTT.